Below, 20 T cell receptor beta chains from the same sample are listed, as sequenced in a study of blood T cell repertoires in COVID-19. Assay: immunoSEQ multiplex PCR; the TCRdb copy retains only in-frame clones and omits some. This sample yields around 180,000 clones, of which approximately 87% are seen a single time; around 21% belongs to the top ten. The sample taken for sequencing was peripheral blood. These receptors were taken from an older man with active or convalescent COVID-19.

The gene calls are TRBV7-7 and TRBJ2-7; 8 bases align to TRBD1. J lost 4 bases, V lost 5 bases, and 10 bases had no gene match. This CDR3 is built from 15 residues. Germline V lookup: CDR1 SSHAT, CDR2 FNYEAQ (reference sequence). CDR3 region: CASSPGQGSLYEQYF. DNA for the CDR3: TGTGCCAGCAGCCCCGGACAGGGTAGCCTTTACGAGCAGTACTTC. The variable domain in full, with the rest retrieved from reference TRBV7-7 and TRBJ2-7, is GAGVSQSPRYKVTKRGQDVTLRCDPISSHATLYWYQQALGQGPEFLTYFNYEAQPDKSGLPSDRFSAERPEGSISTLTIQRTEQRDSAMYRCASSPGQGSLYEQYFGPGTRLTVT.

The genes are TRBV11-1 and TRBJ2-1, with 9 nucleotides matching TRBD2. Per germline, CDR1 SGHAT and CDR2 FQDESV (reference sequence). The CDR3 has 15 amino acids. V gave up 3 bases and J gave up 4 bases; unmatched junction bases: 4. Here the CDR3 DNA reads TGTGCCAGCAGCTTGGCGCTAGCGGGATACAATGAGCAGTTCTTC. It yields the protein CASSLALAGYNEQFF.

The J gene is TRBJ2-5, the V gene TRBV19; TRBD1 might be the D (6 bases). V was clipped by 6 bases and J by 10 bases, with 21 bases between them. Germline assignment: CDR1 LNHDA and CDR2 SQIVND (reference sequence). The CDR3 runs 14 residues. This chain's CDR3 is CASSLHQGLVDQYF. CDR3 nucleotides: TGTGCCAGTAGCCTCCACCAGGGGCTCGTGGACCAGTACTTC.

The chain carries TRBV5-5 and TRBJ1-2; the D is unclear. Looked up from germline, CDR1 is SGHKS and CDR2 is YYEKEE (reference sequence). Trimming left V 2 bases short and J 7 bases short, with 12 bases between. The CDR3 spans 13 residues. The CDR3 sequence is CASSFLGSGGYTF. The CDR3 bases are TGTGCCAGCAGCTTTTTAGGGAGTGGTGGCTACACCTTC.

This clone was recorded once. Other DNA sequences within the sample encode an identical CDR3. The gene calls are TRBV5-1 and TRBJ1-1, with D perhaps matching TRBD1 (5 bases). This CDR3 is 14 amino acids long. Trimming cost V 0 bases and J 1 base, with 7 bases left between them. Germline V CDR1 and CDR2: SGHRS, YFSETQ. CDR3 nucleotide sequence: TGCGCCAGCAGCTTGGCCGGGGGGAACACTGAAGCTTTCTTT. Translation gives CASSLAGGNTEAFF.

The J gene is TRBJ2-7, the V gene TRBV7-9; tentative D call: TRBD2 (6 bases). V lost 5 bases and J lost 7, with 15 bases in between. The CDR3 has 13 amino acids. CDR1 and CDR2 (germline): SEHNR, FQNEAQ (reference sequence). CDR3 DNA: TGTGCCAGCAGCCCCGGACCGGGGGTTGAGCAGTACTTC. Protein sequence: CASSPGPGVEQYF. The full variable domain, with the rest looked up from reference TRBV7-9 and TRBJ2-7, is DTGVSQNPRHKITKRGQNVTFRCDPISEHNRLYWYRQTLGQGPEFLTYFQNEAQLEKSRLLSDRFSAERPKGSFSTLEIQRTEQGDSAMYLCASSPGPGVEQYFGPGTRLTVT.

The genes are TRBV11-2 and TRBJ2-1, with TRBD2 matching 9 bases. The junction had 7 bases not matched to a gene; V was cut back by 4 bases and J by 0 bases. This CDR3 spans 17 amino acids. Germline loops: CDR1 SGHAT, CDR2 FQNNGV. The chain's CDR3 is CASSSPLSGSSYNEQFF. The DNA for the CDR3 is TGTGCCAGCAGCTCCCCACTTAGCGGGAGCTCCTACAATGAGCAGTTCTTC.

The V and J genes are TRBV10-2 and TRBJ2-1; 11 bases line up with TRBD1. Germline CDR1 and CDR2: WSHSY and SAAADI. The CDR3 is 15 residues long. V lost 7 bases and J lost 0; bases outside the gene matches: 2. In DNA form, the CDR3 reads TGCGCCAGCACCGGGACAGGGGGCTCCTACAATGAGCAGTTCTTC. Protein product: CASTGTGGSYNEQFF.

The chain combines TRBV3-1 (or the pseudogene TRBV3-2) with TRBJ2-3; the D gene is possibly TRBD2 (5 bases). The CDR3 has 17 amino acids. The germline V and J ends were trimmed by 0 bases and 2 bases, with 15 bases remaining between them. Germline CDR1 LGHDT, CDR2 YNNKEL (reference sequence). This chain's CDR3 is CASSQDWERTYTDTQYF. The CDR3, as DNA: TGTGCCAGCAGCCAAGATTGGGAGCGGACCTACACAGATACGCAGTATTTT.

The rearrangement joins TRBV4-3 to TRBJ2-6; D unclear. In germline, CDR1 is LGHNA, CDR2 YSLEER. The CDR3 covers 15 residues. The V end lost 0 bases, the J end lost 13 bases, and 16 bases lay between the germline ends. The CDR3 bases are TGCGCCAGCAGCCAAGATGGGTACCAGGCAGAGGTCCTGACTTTC. Translation gives CASSQDGYQAEVLTF.

The J gene is TRBJ1-4, the V gene TRBV4-3; D not certain. CDR3 length equals 17 residues. The V end lost 4 bases, the J end lost 0 bases, and 15 bases lay between the germline ends. CDR1 LGHNA and CDR2 YSLEER come from the germline V gene. The CDR3 nucleotides are TGCGCCAGCAGCCGAGCCATACTCGGAGCAACTAATGAAAAACTGTTTTTT. Translating it yields CASSRAILGATNEKLFF.

This clone was seen only once. V gene TRBV11-2 combines with J gene TRBJ2-1; D is perhaps TRBD2 (5 bases). CDR3 size: 15 residues. V lost 3 bases, J lost 7 bases, and 16 bases lay in between. Looked up from germline, CDR1 is SGHAT and CDR2 is FQNNGV. The CDR3 region has the DNA TGTGCCAGCAGCTTTGTAGGACTGCTGGGTAATGAGCAGTTCTTC. Encoded protein: CASSFVGLLGNEQFF.

CDR3 DNA sequence: TGCAGCACGAGACTAGCGGGACACAATGAGCAGTTCTTC. Translated: CSTRLAGHNEQFF. This sequence joins TRBV29-1 and TRBJ2-1; 11 bases agree with TRBD2. This CDR3 contains 13 residues. Germline assignment: CDR1 SQVTM and CDR2 ANQGSEA. V shed 8 bases and J 5 bases; nucleotides not matched to a gene: 5.

J is TRBJ2-2 and V is TRBV18; 10 positions match TRBD2. Germline values: CDR1 KGHSH, CDR2 LQKENI. V was clipped by 3 bases and J by 5 bases; unmatched bases: 9. The CDR3 sequence is 17 residues long. CDR3 region: CASSPDIAGGDTGELFF. CDR3 coding DNA: TGTGCCAGCTCACCTGATATAGCGGGAGGTGATACCGGGGAGCTGTTTTTT. The full variable domain, completed using reference TRBV18 and TRBJ2-2, is NAGVMQNPRHLVRRRGQEARLRCSPMKGHSHVYWYRQLPEEGLKFMVYLQKENIIDESGMPKERFSAEFPKEGPSILRIQQVVRGDSAAYFCASSPDIAGGDTGELFFGEGSRLTVL.

The chain has TRBV10-2 and TRBJ2-4, with 8 bases that match TRBD2. This CDR3 region has 18 residues. The germline V gene encodes CDR1 WSHSY and CDR2 SAAADI. The ends lost 1 base at V and 0 bases at J; junction bases unmatched: 8. The CDR3 DNA follows: TGCGCCAGCAGTGAGTTAGCGGGGTCCCCCTTAGCCAAAAACATTCAGTACTTC. Translating it yields CASSELAGSPLAKNIQYF.

The chain uses TRBV2 and TRBJ1-5; D perhaps matches TRBD1 (6 bases). This CDR3 has 15 amino acids. Germline V gene sequence: CDR1 SNHLY, CDR2 FYNNEI. Trimming took 5 bases from V and 3 from J, leaving 14 bases between them. The CDR3 protein is CASSNTDSYNQPQHF. For the CDR3, the DNA is TGTGCCAGCAGTAATACGGACAGCTACAATCAGCCCCAGCATTTT.

This chain connects TRBV27 to TRBJ1-4; no firm D call. CDR3 length: 12 residues. CDR1 and CDR2 (germline): MNHEY, SMNVEV (reference sequence). The ends were cut back, 5 bases at V and 6 bases at J, with 7 bases in the middle. CDR3 sequence (DNA): TGTGCCAGCAGTCGAGCGGATGAAAAACTGTTTTTT. Protein product: CASSRADEKLFF.

This clone was seen only once. The chain uses TRBV5-1 and TRBJ2-7; a possible D gene is TRBD1 (6 bases). This CDR3 contains 14 residues. Germline lookup yields CDR1 SGHRS and CDR2 YFSETQ. The V end lost 2 bases, the J end lost 0 bases, and 9 bases lay between the germline ends. Written as DNA, the CDR3 is TGCGCCAGCAGCTTCCAGGGGCCCTCCTACGAGCAGTACTTC. It codes for CASSFQGPSYEQYF.

The gene calls are TRBV19 and TRBJ1-2, with 10 bases that match TRBD1. V lost 6 bases to trimming and J lost 8 bases; unmatched junction nucleotides: 12. Germline lookup yields CDR1 LNHDA and CDR2 SQIVND (reference sequence). The CDR3 contains 15 residues. This chain's CDR3 is CASRTSGTGVLGYTF. CDR3 DNA: TGTGCCAGTAGAACATCCGGGACAGGGGTCTTAGGCTACACCTTC.

This clone showed up just a few times. This chain uses TRBV30 with TRBJ2-7, with a possible D match to TRBD1 (5 bases). Trimming removed 2 bases at V and 6 bases at J, with 8 bases between. Germline CDR1 reads GTSNPN; CDR2 reads SVGIG (reference sequence). This CDR3 region has 11 residues. The CDR3, as DNA: TGTGCCTGGAGTTGGCAGGGCGAGCAGTACTTC. This encodes CAWSWQGEQYF.